Shown below are 12 T cell receptor beta chains from a single sample sequenced in a study of CD8 T cells in Susac syndrome. Random hexamers were used to reverse transcribe an amount of roughly 0.5 to 1 ug RNA. TCRdb re-called the immunoSEQ multiplex PCR reads with MiXCR, one entry per CDR3 protein. In the table there are approximately 100,000 distinct CDR3 sequences, 85% to 95% of which are singletons. The sequencing sample was made of CD4+ T cells from PBMCs. The receptors were sampled from a human donor in good health.

This clonotype was seen once. The chain couples TRBV7-2 to TRBJ1-1, with TRBD1 as a possible D gene (6 bases). The CDR3 length is 15 residues. The germline V and J ends were trimmed by 3 bases and 0 bases, with 11 bases remaining between them. CDR1 is SGHTA and CDR2 is FQGNSA in the germline V gene. Here the CDR3 reads CASSFQTGLNTEAFF. CDR3 nucleotide sequence: TGTGCCAGCAGCTTTCAGACAGGCCTGAACACTGAAGCTTTCTTT.

J is TRBJ2-7 and V is TRBV4-1; D not certain. The length of the CDR3 is 14 residues. CDR1 is MGHRA and CDR2 is YSYEKL in the germline V gene. V was pared by 1 base and J by 4 bases, with 11 bases between. CDR3 amino acids: CASSQALSQYEQYF. CDR3 nucleotides: TGCGCCAGCAGCCAAGCGTTATCGCAGTACGAGCAGTACTTC.

This chain links TRBV6-2 or TRBV6-3 with TRBJ1-1; the D gene is possibly TRBD1 (5 bases). V was trimmed by 2 bases and J by 7 bases, leaving 14 bases between them. This CDR3 is built from 14 residues. The V gene's germline CDR1 is MNHEY and CDR2 SVGEGT. The DNA of the CDR3 is TGTGCCAGCAGTTACGTGGGACCGCGCCTTGAAGCTTTCTTT. Its translation is CASSYVGPRLEAFF.

This clonotype was seen only once. The genes are TRBV19 and TRBJ2-3, with D perhaps TRBD1 or TRBD2 (5 bases each). The CDR3 is 15 amino acids. V lost 4 bases to trimming and J lost 0 bases, with 11 bases between them. Germline CDR1 is LNHDA and CDR2 is SQIVND (reference sequence). In DNA, the CDR3 is TGTGCCAGTAGTACCCGGGACGCCAGCACAGATACGCAGTATTTT. It translates to CASSTRDASTDTQYF.

V gene TRBV7-2 combines with J gene TRBJ1-1; 8 bases agree with TRBD1. The CDR3 is 15 residues long. The germline gives CDR1 SGHTA, CDR2 FQGNSA. With 5 bases clipped from V and 1 base from J, the junction kept 6 bases outside the gene matches. This chain's CDR3 is CASSPRTGRNTEAFF. For the CDR3, the DNA is TGTGCCAGCAGCCCCAGGACAGGGAGGAACACTGAAGCTTTCTTT.

The table lists this clonotype with a count of one. V and J are TRBV7-2 and TRBJ2-3; D gene ambiguous. Germline V gives CDR1 SGHTA, CDR2 FQGNSA. The CDR3 contains 14 residues. V gave up 5 bases and J gave up 0 bases, with 9 bases separating them. CDR3 amino acids: CASSATASTDTQYF. The CDR3 nucleotides read TGTGCCAGCAGCGCGACTGCTAGCACAGATACGCAGTATTTT.

The chain joins TRBV2 to TRBJ2-1, with 11 nucleotides matching TRBD2. The CDR3 spans 15 residues. Germline V lookup: CDR1 SNHLY, CDR2 FYNNEI. With 5 bases clipped from V and 6 bases from J, the junction kept 6 bases outside the gene matches. DNA for the CDR3: TGTGCCAGCAGTCCTCTCACTAGCGGGGGCAATGAGCAGTTCTTC. Protein product: CASSPLTSGGNEQFF.

The chain couples TRBV4-1 to TRBJ1-3; D is unresolved. The CDR3 length is 15 residues. Germline CDR1 MGHRA, CDR2 YSYEKL. V was pared by 1 base and J by 2 bases, with 9 bases between. The CDR3 coding sequence is TGCGCCAGCAGCCAAGGAAGGGTAACTGGAAACACCATATATTTT. Translation: CASSQGRVTGNTIYF.

The CDR3 reads CAAVEAASYNEQFF. CDR3 in DNA: TGTGCCGCAGTGGAGGCGGCCTCCTACAATGAGCAGTTCTTC. The rearrangement links TRBV6-1 to TRBJ2-1, with D perhaps matching TRBD2 (5 bases). The V end was cut by 11 bases, the J end by 0 bases, with 14 bases between. The CDR3 runs to 14 residues. CDR1 is MNHNS, CDR2 SASEGT, per germline.

The chain joins TRBV7-3 to TRBJ2-2; D may correspond to TRBD1 or TRBD2 (6 bases each). The CDR3 is 16 amino acids. V was clipped by 4 bases and J by 4 bases, with 16 bases between them. Germline V gene lookup returns CDR1 SGHTA and CDR2 FQGTGA. CDR3 in DNA: TGTGCCAGCAGCTCGGGGGCCTGGCGGGGCACCGGGGAGCTGTTTTTT. This encodes CASSSGAWRGTGELFF.

V is TRBV6-2 or TRBV6-3 and J is TRBJ2-3; no clear D. The V gene lost 2 bases and the J gene lost 0 bases, with 9 bases spanning the gap. CDR1 MNHEY and CDR2 SVGEGT come from the germline V gene. The CDR3 has 15 amino acids. The CDR3 region has the DNA TGTGCCAGCAGTTACCCGGCAGCTAGCACAGATACGCAGTATTTT. Translating it yields CASSYPAASTDTQYF.

J is TRBJ2-1 and V is TRBV25-1; 10 nucleotides agree with TRBD2. The germline gives CDR1 MGHDK, CDR2 SYGVNS. CDR3 length: 13 residues. Losses at the gene ends were 6 bases for V and 9 bases for J; bases not matched to a gene: 5. The CDR3 spells CASRLAGRGEQFF. CDR3 nucleotides: TGTGCCAGCAGACTAGCGGGAAGGGGTGAGCAGTTCTTC. The whole variable domain, remainder taken from reference TRBV25-1 and TRBJ2-1, is EADIYQTPRYLVIGTGKKITLECSQTMGHDKMYWYQQDPGMELHLIHYSYGVNSTEKGDLSSESTVSRIRTEHFPLTLESARPSHTSQYLCASRLAGRGEQFFGPGTRLTVL.